These 16 T cell receptor beta chains originate from one sample sequenced in a study of blood T cell repertoires in COVID-19. Repertoires were generated with immunoSEQ multiplex PCR, while TCRdb's copy carries only in-frame clones and drops some. The sample holds hundreds of thousands of clones, approximately 83% seen once. Sequenced: PBMCs or T cells enriched from blood (not recorded which). The source is a woman aged 45-65 years who had been exposed to COVID-19.

Only one count was recorded for this clone. The chain links TRBV11-3 to TRBJ1-1, with D hard to call. The CDR3 is made up of 13 amino acids. V lost 5 bases and J lost 1, with 8 bases in between. The germline gives CDR1 SGHNT, CDR2 YENEEA. As DNA, the CDR3 is TGTGCCAGCAGCCCTAGAAAGAACACTGAAGCTTTCTTT. This sequence encodes CASSPRKNTEAFF.

V is TRBV10-2 and J is TRBJ2-7; 9 positions agree with TRBD1. The trim removed 3 bases at V and 5 bases at J, leaving 14 bases unmatched. The CDR3 totals 17 residues. Germline CDR1 is WSHSY and CDR2 is SAAADI. As DNA, the CDR3 is TGCGCCAGCAGTGAAGTCCTGGGACAGGGACCCCACCACGAGCAGTACTTC. Protein: CASSEVLGQGPHHEQYF.

The chain carries TRBV7-9 and TRBJ1-4; TRBD1 is a possible D gene (6 bases). This CDR3 contains 14 residues. CDR1 is SEHNR, CDR2 FQNEAQ, per germline (reference sequence). V was trimmed by 5 bases and J by 7 bases, leaving 14 bases between them. CDR3 nucleotides: TGTGCCAGCAGCACATCGGACAGAGTTGAAAAACTGTTTTTT. This codes for CASSTSDRVEKLFF.

The chain uses TRBV12-3 or TRBV12-4 and TRBJ1-5; D possibly corresponds to TRBD1 (6 bases). Trimming pared 4 bases from V and 4 bases from J, leaving 8 bases between. CDR3 size: 13 residues. Written as DNA, the CDR3 is TGTGCCAGCAGTTGGACAGCTAATCAGCCCCAGCATTTT. It yields the protein CASSWTANQPQHF.

This chain connects TRBV28 to TRBJ1-2; D is possibly TRBD1 (6 bases). Trimming took off 8 bases at V and 5 bases at J, with 9 bases between the two ends. The CDR3 has 11 residues. Germline V gene sequence: CDR1 MDHEN, CDR2 SYDVKM. The CDR3 sequence is CASGTPYGYTF. As DNA, the CDR3 is TGTGCCAGCGGGACACCATATGGCTACACCTTC.

The chain carries TRBV5-4 and TRBJ2-5; the D gene is possibly TRBD2 (5 bases). The CDR3 is 16 residues long. V was cut by 3 bases and J by 3 bases, with 18 bases left in between. Germline CDR1 is SGHNT and CDR2 is YYREEE (reference sequence). The CDR3 nucleotides read TGTGCCAGCAGCTCATCTAGCAGGCTTAAAGAAGAGACCCAGTACTTC. Its translation is CASSSSSRLKEETQYF.

This sequence joins TRBV12-5 and TRBJ1-2; 11 bases map to TRBD1. The germline gives CDR1 LGHNT, CDR2 FRNRAP. V shed 1 base, J shed 7 bases, and the junction held 11 bases outside the gene matches. This CDR3 spans 17 amino acids. CDR3 sequence: CASGLDGADRGQGGYTF. DNA of the CDR3: TGTGCTAGTGGTTTGGACGGGGCGGACAGGGGGCAAGGTGGCTACACCTTC.

V and J are TRBV10-3 and TRBJ2-5; D is perhaps TRBD2 (5 bases). The CDR3 runs to 12 residues. V shed 8 bases and J shed 2 bases, with 9 bases lying between them. Germline V lookup: CDR1 ENHRY, CDR2 SYGVKD. The CDR3 loop reads CAISREQETQYF. Written as DNA, the CDR3 is TGTGCCATCTCTCGGGAACAAGAGACCCAGTACTTC.

The J gene is TRBJ2-7, the V gene TRBV4-1; D possibly corresponds to TRBD1 (6 bases). Germline assignment: CDR1 MGHRA and CDR2 YSYEKL. CDR3 length equals 13 residues. V was clipped by 3 bases and J by 7 bases, with 13 bases between them. CDR3 amino acids: CASSQWKGEEQYF. DNA for the CDR3: TGCGCCAGCAGCCAGTGGAAGGGGGAAGAGCAGTACTTC.

The sample holds a few counts of this clone. The V and J genes are TRBV5-1 and TRBJ1-1; 10 positions agree with TRBD1. The CDR3 length is 13 residues. With 4 bases clipped from V and 12 bases from J, the junction kept 9 bases outside the gene matches. Germline values: CDR1 SGHRS, CDR2 YFSETQ. In DNA, the CDR3 is TGCGCCAGCAGCCTCTCCGGGACAGGGGCCCCTTTCTTT. It yields the protein CASSLSGTGAPFF.

V is TRBV23-1 and J is TRBJ1-5; D remains ambiguous. TRBV23-1 is known as an ORF, though its function is uncertain. CDR3 length: 16 residues. V lost 4 bases and J lost 4, with 17 bases in between. CDR3: CASSLTPDGENQPQHF. CDR3 nucleotide sequence: TGCGCCAGCAGTCTGACCCCCGACGGGGAGAATCAGCCCCAGCATTTT.

This chain uses TRBV2 with TRBJ1-1; D possibly corresponds to TRBD1 (6 bases). The CDR3 spans 12 residues. The germline CDR1 and CDR2 sequences are SNHLY and FYNNEI. V lost 6 bases to trimming and J lost 3 bases, with 8 bases between them. The CDR3 region is CASSTGYTEAFF. The CDR3 DNA sequence: TGTGCCAGCAGCACAGGGTACACTGAAGCTTTCTTT.

The V call is TRBV5-1, the J call TRBJ1-1, with a tentative D call TRBD1 (6 bases). This CDR3 has 18 amino acids. V gave up 4 bases and J gave up 0 bases, with 22 bases separating them. Germline loops: CDR1 SGHRS, CDR2 YFSETQ. The CDR3 DNA reads as TGCGCCAGCAGCCCCGGGGGGGGCCCGGGTCCCATGAACACTGAAGCTTTCTTT. Translation: CASSPGGGPGPMNTEAFF.

The rearrangement joins TRBV2 to TRBJ1-2, with 9 bases identical to TRBD1. The CDR3 length is 16 residues. With 0 bases clipped from V and 6 bases from J, the junction kept 8 bases outside the gene matches. Germline V gives CDR1 SNHLY, CDR2 FYNNEI. CDR3 residues: CASSEARGTGIHGYTF. Written as DNA, the CDR3 is TGTGCCAGCAGTGAAGCTCGCGGGACAGGGATTCATGGCTACACCTTC.

This clone appeared many times. The V gene is TRBV27, the J gene TRBJ1-2, with 9 bases identical to TRBD1. The CDR3 has 14 amino acids. V dropped 3 bases and J dropped 7; count of bases not matched to a gene: 6. The V gene's germline CDR1 is MNHEY and CDR2 SMNVEV (reference sequence). The CDR3 DNA sequence: TGTGCCAGCAGTTTTGGGACAGGGTGGGGTGGCTACACCTTC. Translation: CASSFGTGWGGYTF.

The genes are TRBV27 and TRBJ2-2; D gene unclear. The CDR3 spans 13 residues. Deletions cut 3 bases from V and 7 bases from J, with 9 bases between. The germline CDR1 and CDR2 sequences are MNHEY and SMNVEV (reference sequence). Here the CDR3 reads CASSFRLFGELFF. Written as DNA, the CDR3 is TGTGCCAGCAGTTTTCGGTTGTTCGGGGAGCTGTTTTTT.